This TCR beta chain was documented in a study of blood T cells in healthy people across ages. With a J-beta primer mix and a sample-barcoded 5' primer, a second PCR ran about 7 to 12 cycles. TCRdb re-derived calls from the 5' RACE reads in MiXCR, one entry per CDR3 protein. The table lists about 580,000 distinct CDR3 sequences, more than 45% of them singletons. This TCR was recovered from a man older than 75 in good health. Sequencing input: blood.

The CDR3 nucleotides are TGTGCCAGCAGCCCTTCGCGGGGACAGGTGTCGGAGAATGAGCAGTTCTTC. As protein: CASSPSRGQVSENEQFF. The rearrangement uses TRBV25-1 and TRBJ2-1; TRBD1 matches 8 bases. The CDR3 runs to 17 residues. V shed 6 bases and J 7 bases; nucleotides not matched to a gene: 17. In germline, CDR1 is MGHDK, CDR2 SYGVNS.